Presented here are 7 T cell receptor beta chains from one specimen sequenced in a study. TRBV12-4/TRBJ1-2 clonotypes were amplified with adaptor-ligated barcode primers. Using its own MiXCR run on the multiplex PCR reads, TCRdb lists one record per CDR3 protein. The table includes about 280 distinct CDR3 sequences, around 20% detected once. The sorted Tregs were CD4+CD25+CD127-/low cells. Source material: Tregs sorted from blood. The receptors shown here come from a female donor with breast cancer.

This clonotype is deemed large (0.1 to 1%). The chain uses TRBV12-3 or TRBV12-4 and TRBJ1-2; D remains unclear. Deletions cut 2 bases from V and 7 bases from J, with 11 bases between. The CDR3 totals 13 residues. CDR3 loop: CASSLRGPPGYTF. DNA of the CDR3: TGTGCCAGCAGTTTAAGAGGGCCGCCTGGCTACACCTTC.

By share, this clonotype counts as large. V and J are TRBV12-3 or TRBV12-4 and TRBJ1-2; D may be TRBD1 (6 bases). This CDR3 region has 13 residues. Trimming stripped 5 bases from V and 4 bases from J, with 11 bases between. The CDR3 nucleotides read TGTGCCAGCAGTATACAGGGTCCCTATGGCTACACCTTC. Protein: CASSIQGPYGYTF.

In its sample, this clonotype ranks as hyperexpanded. This chain joins TRBV12-3 or TRBV12-4 and TRBJ1-2; D remains unclear. Trimming shortened V by 5 bases and J by 4 bases, and 14 bases separated the two germline ends. The CDR3 has 14 residues. The CDR3 DNA reads TGTGCCAGCAGTCCCTATGAAGAGCGCTATGGCTACACCTTC. Its translation is CASSPYEERYGYTF.

This clonotype was observed a few times. The chain has TRBV12-3 or TRBV12-4 and TRBJ1-2; 8 bases agree with TRBD1. This CDR3 is 13 amino acids long. J lost 3 bases, V lost 5 bases, and 2 bases had no gene match. CDR3 DNA sequence: TGTGCCAGCAGTCTGACAGGGGACTATGGCTACACCTTC. It translates to CASSLTGDYGYTF.

This clonotype was found a few times. The V and J genes are TRBV12-3 or TRBV12-4 and TRBJ1-2; D is possibly TRBD1 (5 bases). V gave up 6 bases and J gave up 4 bases, with 12 bases separating them. CDR3 length: 13 residues. In nucleotides, the CDR3 is TGTGCCAGCAGGCCGGGACCCAGCTATGGCTACACCTTC. This codes for CASRPGPSYGYTF.

By share of the sample, this clonotype is large. The rearrangement uses TRBV12-3 or TRBV12-4 and TRBJ1-2; no clear D gene. V lost 3 bases to trimming and J lost 8 bases, with 7 bases between them. The CDR3 extends over 11 amino acids. CDR3 amino acids: CASSLGLGYTF. The DNA for the CDR3 is TGTGCCAGCAGTTTGGGGTTAGGCTACACCTTC.

This clonotype counts as large. V gene TRBV12-3 or TRBV12-4 combines with J gene TRBJ1-2, with 7 bases identical to TRBD1. The CDR3 covers 13 residues. Trimming at V came to 5 bases and at J to 3 bases, leaving 3 bases not matched to a gene. CDR3 sequence: CASSETGYYGYTF. CDR3 nucleotide sequence: TGTGCCAGCAGTGAGACAGGGTACTATGGCTACACCTTC.